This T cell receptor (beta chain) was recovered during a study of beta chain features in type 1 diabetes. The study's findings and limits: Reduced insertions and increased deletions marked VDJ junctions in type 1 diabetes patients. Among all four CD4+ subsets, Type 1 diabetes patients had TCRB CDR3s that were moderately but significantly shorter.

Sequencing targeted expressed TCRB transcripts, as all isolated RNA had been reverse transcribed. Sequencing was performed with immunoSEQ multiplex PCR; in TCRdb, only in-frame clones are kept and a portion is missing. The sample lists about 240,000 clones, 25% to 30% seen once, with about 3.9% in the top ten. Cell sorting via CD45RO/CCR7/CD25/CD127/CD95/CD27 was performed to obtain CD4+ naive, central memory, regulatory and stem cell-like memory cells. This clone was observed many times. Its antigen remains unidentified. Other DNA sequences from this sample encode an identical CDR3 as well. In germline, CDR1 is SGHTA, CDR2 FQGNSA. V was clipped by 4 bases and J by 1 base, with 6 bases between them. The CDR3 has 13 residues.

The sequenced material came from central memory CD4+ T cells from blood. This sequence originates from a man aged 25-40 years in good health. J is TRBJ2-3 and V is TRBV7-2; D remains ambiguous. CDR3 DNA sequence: TGTGCCAGCAGCTCCCCAGGCACAGATACGCAGTATTTT. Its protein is CASSSPGTDTQYF.